The 11 T cell receptor beta chains below were found in one sample sequenced in a study of T cells after yellow fever vaccination. TCRdb re-called the 5' RACE reads through MiXCR, storing one row per CDR3 protein. This table has about 510,000 distinct CDR3 sequences, around a fifth appearing once. The starting material was PBMCs, obtained about 21 days after the first yellow fever vaccination. The receptors shown here come from a man younger than 35 who received the YFV17D yellow fever vaccine.

This clonotype showed up just a few times. The chain employs TRBV3-1 and TRBJ2-7; 8 bases map to TRBD2. CDR1 is LGHDT, CDR2 YNNKEL, per germline (reference sequence). The CDR3 length is 16 residues. V was pared by 4 bases and J by 0 bases, with 8 bases of the junction left unmatched. The chain's CDR3 is CASSPGPGGSSYEQYV. CDR3 nucleotide sequence: TGTGCCAGCAGCCCAGGTCCGGGGGGGAGCTCCTACGAGCAGTACGTC.

The chain employs TRBV5-1 and TRBJ2-7; D not certain. Deletions cut 0 bases from V and 2 bases from J, with 6 bases between. The V gene's germline CDR1 is SGHRS and CDR2 YFSETQ. This CDR3 comprises 13 residues. CDR3 sequence (DNA): TGCGCCAGCAGCTTGGTGCCGACCTACGAGCAGTACTTC. As protein: CASSLVPTYEQYF.

This clonotype was observed a handful of times. The genes are TRBV20-1 and TRBJ2-3; 11 bases line up with TRBD2. CDR1 DFQATT and CDR2 SNEGSKA come from the germline V gene (reference sequence). Trimming removed 5 bases from V and 4 bases from J; junction bases left unmatched: 5. This CDR3 comprises 14 residues. CDR3 coding DNA: TGCAGTGCTCCTAGCGGGGGGCTATCAGATACGCAGTATTTT. The encoded protein is CSAPSGGLSDTQYF.

The table lists this clonotype with a few counts. This chain connects TRBV5-4 to TRBJ2-1; 9 positions match TRBD1. The CDR3 is 15 residues long. CDR1 is SGHNT, CDR2 YYREEE, per germline (reference sequence). V trimming: 4 bases; J trimming: 6 bases; junction bases outside the gene matches: 8. CDR3 in DNA: TGTGCCAGCAGCCTGGGGGACAGGGAAGGCAATGAGCAGTTCTTC. Translated, it gives CASSLGDREGNEQFF.

The sample holds many counts of this clonotype. This chain links TRBV4-1 with TRBJ1-6, with D tentatively TRBD1 (6 bases). CDR1 is MGHRA, CDR2 YSYEKL, per germline. The V gene lost 0 bases and the J gene lost 9 bases, with 15 bases spanning the gap. This CDR3 is built from 16 residues. In nucleotides, the CDR3 is TGCGCCAGCAGCCAAGATGGGGGCCCGGGGTTTTCACCCCTCCACTTT. Encoded protein: CASSQDGGPGFSPLHF.

This clonotype was seen a handful of times. The genes are TRBV2 and TRBJ2-7; D remains ambiguous. Trimming stripped 7 bases from V and 2 bases from J, with 9 bases between. CDR3 length: 12 residues. Germline V gene data show CDR1 as SNHLY and CDR2 as FYNNEI. CDR3 sequence reads: CASTGDTYEQYF. In DNA form, the CDR3 reads TGTGCCAGCACCGGAGATACCTACGAGCAGTACTTC.

This clonotype has only a few counts. The rearrangement links TRBV5-1 to TRBJ2-4, with no clear D. Trimming removed 4 bases at V and 5 bases at J, with 28 bases between. Germline CDR1 is SGHRS and CDR2 is YFSETQ. The CDR3 has 19 amino acids. CDR3 bases: TGCGCCAGCAGCGTTACAGAGTCCGCCGTCTCTAATCTTCAAAACATTCAGTACTTC. Amino acid sequence: CASSVTESAVSNLQNIQYF.

The rearrangement joins TRBV20-1 to TRBJ2-3; weak D call: TRBD2 (5 bases). CDR1 and CDR2 from the germline V gene are DFQATT and SNEGSKA (reference sequence). The CDR3 runs to 19 residues. V was clipped by 0 bases and J by 2 bases, with 24 bases between them. CDR3 nucleotide sequence: TGCAGTGCTAGAGATGCGCCAGGAGGTTGGGTAGGAACCACAGATACGCAGTATTTT. This encodes CSARDAPGGWVGTTDTQYF.

This chain connects TRBV15 to TRBJ2-3; D might be TRBD1 or TRBD2, each matching 5 bases. The CDR3 consists of 14 residues. V lost 5 bases, J lost 5 bases, and 14 bases lay in between. The V gene's germline CDR1 is LNHNV and CDR2 YYDKDF (reference sequence). The CDR3: CATSDRGAGDTQYF. The DNA of the CDR3 is TGTGCCACCAGCGATCGAGGGGCGGGAGATACGCAGTATTTT.

This clonotype was counted a few times. V and J are TRBV6-5 and TRBJ2-7; the D is unclear. Germline CDR1 MNHEY, CDR2 SVGAGI. This CDR3 is 15 amino acids long. V shed 0 bases and J shed 0 bases, with 9 bases lying between them. CDR3 sequence (DNA): TGTGCCAGCAGTTACTCAAGTGGGCCCTCCTACGAGCAGTACGTC. This translates into CASSYSSGPSYEQYV.

In this sample, this clonotype turned up a few times. V is TRBV10-2 and J is TRBJ1-1, with D uncertain. The CDR3 extends over 15 amino acids. Germline-derived CDR1 and CDR2 are WSHSY and SAAADI. The V end lost 3 bases, the J end lost 1 base, and 12 bases lay between the germline ends. CDR3 amino acids: CASSERLQANTEAFF. CDR3 sequence (DNA): TGCGCCAGCAGTGAAAGATTGCAGGCGAACACTGAAGCTTTCTTT.